This is a list of T cell receptor beta chains from one sample in a study of pediatric ulcerative colitis. TCRdb keeps only in-frame clones here, not all; method: immunoSEQ multiplex PCR. The sample holds more than 50,000 clones; 80% to 90% are singletons and the top ten take approximately 1.5%. The sequencing input was blood. These receptors came from a boy aged 10-17 years who was a control in a study of pediatric ulcerative colitis. Both conserved end residues are part of each CDR3. Each record gives: clone size, J gene, D gene, V gene, CDR3 DNA, CDR3 protein. A D gene is named only where the DNA matches it firmly. Only part of the rows carry a size: once, few, many, or a class if the clone is expanded.

abundance: NA
j_gene: TRBJ1-1
d_gene: NA
v_gene: TRBV5-6
CDR3nt: TGTGCCAGCAGCGCGGACGGAGCAATGAACACTGAAGCTTTCTTT
CDR3aa: CASSADGAMNTEAFF

abundance: NA
j_gene: TRBJ1-1
d_gene: NA
v_gene: TRBV27
CDR3nt: TGTGCCAGCAGTTTTCTGGGGGCTAATGAAGCTTTCTTT
CDR3aa: CASSFLGANEAFF

abundance: NA
j_gene: TRBJ2-7
d_gene: NA
v_gene: TRBV2
CDR3nt: TGTGCCATGACGGGACCGTACTACGAGCAGTACTTC
CDR3aa: CAMTGPYYEQYF

abundance: NA
j_gene: TRBJ2-5
d_gene: TRBD2
v_gene: TRBV27
CDR3nt: TGTGCCAGCATCGACTCCCGAAATAGCGGGAGGGTTGAGACCCAGTACTTC
CDR3aa: CASIDSRNSGRVETQYF

abundance: NA
j_gene: TRBJ1-1
d_gene: NA
v_gene: TRBV28
CDR3nt: TGTGCCGGAGGACAGAACACTGAAGCTTTCTTT
CDR3aa: CAGGQNTEAFF

abundance: NA
j_gene: TRBJ1-1
d_gene: TRBD1
v_gene: TRBV19
CDR3nt: TGTGCCAGTAGTGGAGACAGGGAGTACACTGAAGCTTTCTTT
CDR3aa: CASSGDREYTEAFF

abundance: NA
j_gene: TRBJ1-1
d_gene: NA
v_gene: TRBV25-1
CDR3nt: TGTGCCAGCAGTGAATTTGGCGGGAACACTGAAGCTTTCTTT
CDR3aa: CASSEFGGNTEAFF

abundance: NA
j_gene: TRBJ1-4
d_gene: TRBD1
v_gene: TRBV10-3
CDR3nt: TGTGCCATCAGTGGGGGGACAGAGAGAAATGAAAAACTGTTTTTT
CDR3aa: CAISGGTERNEKLFF

abundance: few
j_gene: TRBJ2-5
d_gene: NA
v_gene: TRBV29-1
CDR3nt: TGCAGCGTTGTCCAGTCCCTAGCAAGAGGGGAGACCCAGTACTTC
CDR3aa: CSVVQSLARGETQYF

abundance: NA
j_gene: TRBJ2-1
d_gene: NA
v_gene: TRBV5-1
CDR3nt: TGCGCCAGCAGCTTGGGGGCAATAAGGGACTTATCGTTCTTC
CDR3aa: CASSLGAIRDLSFF